This T cell receptor (beta chain) derives from a study of T cell clonotyping in hematopoietic cell transplantation. Germline loops: CDR1 SGHTA, CDR2 FQGNSA. This CDR3 has 13 residues. V lost 0 bases to trimming and J lost 4 bases, with 7 bases between them. Assay used: immunoSEQ multiplex PCR; TCRdb lists only in-frame clones, some missing. Among around 17,000 clones listed, 85% were seen once. This clone was seen a handful of times. The rearrangement joins TRBV7-2 to TRBJ2-7; D call uncertain. The material was PBMCs, obtained 100 days after allogeneic stem cell transplant. The origin of this receptor is a male patient aged 55-69 years who had an allogeneic stem cell transplant from a related donor, so the T cells may come from the graft donor. Some clones in this sample may be carry-over from other donors' samples. The CDR3 sequence: CASSLAAGYEQYF. DNA of the CDR3: TGTGCCAGCAGCTTAGCGGCCGGGTACGAGCAGTACTTC.